This T cell receptor (beta chain) comes out of a study of shared clonotypes between healthy human individuals. Overall study results and limits: Exclusively blood specimens were collected; tissue repertoires likely differ.

The repertoire was sequenced with immunoSEQ multiplex PCR; TCRdb's copy has only in-frame clones and lacks some. The sample includes approximately 350,000 clones, less than 85% of them seen just once. The CDR3 consists of 15 residues. V gave up 1 base and J gave up 15 bases; unmatched junction bases: 13. From germline, CDR1 is WNHNN and CDR2 SYGVQD (reference sequence). The donors, all of them Caucasian adults, lived in Nashville, Tennessee. In this sample, this clone turned up a few times. Its specificity is not known. This clonotype originated in a man younger than 40 in good health. Sequencing was carried out using memory CD4+ T cells sorted from blood. Subset denoted: CD45RA-negative fraction. The rearrangement joins TRBV10-1 to TRBJ2-1; 9 bases are shared with TRBD2. CDR3 residues: CASSELPSGTSVMFF. As DNA, the CDR3 is TGCGCCAGCAGTGAGTTGCCTAGCGGGACGAGTGTTATGTTCTTC.